This T cell receptor (beta chain) was sequenced for a study of CD8 T cells in ankylosing spondylitis. Study-wide points: The study identified a TCR beta motif of under ten highly homologous variants that appeared characteristic of ankylosing spondylitis blood. The authors found the disease-linked clones to be CD8+ and relatively rare in peripheral blood. Disease-associated clones were reportedly significantly overrepresented in matched ankylosing spondylitis synovial fluid.

For TCR beta, libraries came from quantitative 5'-RACE with molecular barcodes. TCRdb independently ran MiXCR on the 5' RACE reads; one entry per CDR3 protein. The sample records about 170,000 distinct CDR3 sequences, 15% to 20% being singletons. This clonotype was counted between two and nine times. Its antigen is unknown. The source material was blood, either unsorted or a sorted T cell fraction (not recorded which). This TCR was sampled from a male donor with ankylosing spondylitis or in good health (not recorded which).

CDR3 amino acids: CSVLVGSTVAFF. For the CDR3, the DNA is TGCAGCGTTCTCGTGGGCAGTACTGTGGCTTTCTTT. V is TRBV29-1 and J is TRBJ1-1; D unresolved. The V end lost 5 bases, the J end lost 11 bases, and 18 bases lay between the germline ends. CDR3 size: 12 residues. CDR1 is SQVTM and CDR2 is ANQGSEA in the germline V gene.